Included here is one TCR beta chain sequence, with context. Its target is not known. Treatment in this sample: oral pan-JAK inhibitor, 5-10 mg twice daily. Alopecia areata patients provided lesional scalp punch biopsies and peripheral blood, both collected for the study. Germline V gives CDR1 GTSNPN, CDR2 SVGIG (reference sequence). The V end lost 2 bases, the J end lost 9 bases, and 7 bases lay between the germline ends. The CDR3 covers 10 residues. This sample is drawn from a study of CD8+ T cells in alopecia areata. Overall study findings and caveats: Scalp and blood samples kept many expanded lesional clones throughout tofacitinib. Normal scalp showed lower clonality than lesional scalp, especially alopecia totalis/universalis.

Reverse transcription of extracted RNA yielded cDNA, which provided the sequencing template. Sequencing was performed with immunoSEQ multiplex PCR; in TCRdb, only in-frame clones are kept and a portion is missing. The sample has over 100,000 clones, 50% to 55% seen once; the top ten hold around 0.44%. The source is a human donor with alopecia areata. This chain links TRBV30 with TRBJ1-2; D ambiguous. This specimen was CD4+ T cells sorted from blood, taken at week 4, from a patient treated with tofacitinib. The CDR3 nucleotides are TGTGCCTGGAGTAAGGGAAGCTACACCTTC. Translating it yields CAWSKGSYTF.